This TCR beta chain originates from a study of cytomegalovirus exposure and HLA in healthy donors. General observations from the study: Both high specificity and high sensitivity reportedly marked the classifier's diagnosis of cytomegalovirus status. In an earlier analysis, in some 500 donors, most V segments appeared productive either ~90% or ~30% of the time. In a later analysis, compared with equally common non-associated chains, HLA-associated beta chains were more expanded. V- and J-gene trimming of TCR beta was linked (in a later analysis) to a missense DCLRE1C variant.

Notes on this clone: The antigen is unknown.

Germline CDR1 and CDR2: SGHDN and FVKESK. CDR3 length: 13 amino acids. The germline V and J ends were trimmed by 1 base and 3 bases, with 6 bases remaining between them. PCR primers comprised 60 Vbeta and 13 Jbeta primers. TCRdb's copy holds only in-frame clones and misses some; the assay was immunoSEQ multiplex PCR. The sample includes more than 95,000 clones, 55% to 75% of them seen just once. This receptor was taken from a man between 60 and 70 years old in good health and CMV-seronegative. The sample comprised PBMCs. The rearrangement links TRBV14 to TRBJ1-2; D is perhaps TRBD1 (5 bases). CDR3 nucleotide sequence: TGTGCCAGCAGCCAAGGACAGTACTATGGCTACACCTTC. Amino acids: CASSQGQYYGYTF. Full variable domain (missing parts from reference TRBV14 and TRBJ1-2): EAGVTQFPSHSVIEKGQTVTLRCDPISGHDNLYWYRRVMGKEIKFLLHFVKESKQDESGMPNNRFLAERTGGTYSTLKVQPAELEDSGVYFCASSQGQYYGYTFGSGTRLTVV.